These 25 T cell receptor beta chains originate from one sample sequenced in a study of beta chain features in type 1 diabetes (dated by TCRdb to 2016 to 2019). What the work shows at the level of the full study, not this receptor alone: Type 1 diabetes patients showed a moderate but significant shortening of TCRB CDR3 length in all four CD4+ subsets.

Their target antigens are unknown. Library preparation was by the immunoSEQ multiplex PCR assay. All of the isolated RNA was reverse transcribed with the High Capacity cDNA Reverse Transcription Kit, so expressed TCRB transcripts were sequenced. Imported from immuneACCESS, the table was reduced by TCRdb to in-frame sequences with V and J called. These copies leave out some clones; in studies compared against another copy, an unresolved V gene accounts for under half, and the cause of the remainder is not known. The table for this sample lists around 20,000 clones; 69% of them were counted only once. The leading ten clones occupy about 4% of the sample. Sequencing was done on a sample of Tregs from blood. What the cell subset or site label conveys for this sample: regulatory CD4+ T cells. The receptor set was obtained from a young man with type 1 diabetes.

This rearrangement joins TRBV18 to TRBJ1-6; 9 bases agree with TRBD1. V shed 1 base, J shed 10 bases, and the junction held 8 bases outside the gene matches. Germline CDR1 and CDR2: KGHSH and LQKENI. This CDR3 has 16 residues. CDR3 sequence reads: CASSPLGQGTGSPLHF. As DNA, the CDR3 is TGTGCCAGCTCACCACTGGGACAGGGAACTGGATCACCCCTCCACTTT.

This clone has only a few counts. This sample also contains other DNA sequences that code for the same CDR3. The CDR3 loop reads CSGLGAGGELFF. The CDR3 DNA is TGCAGCGGACTGGGGGCAGGCGGGGAGCTGTTTTTT. This chain links TRBV29-1 with TRBJ2-2; weak D call: TRBD1 (6 bases). This CDR3 is 12 amino acids long. Trimming removed 7 bases from V and 7 bases from J, with 13 bases in between. Germline V gene sequence: CDR1 SQVTM, CDR2 ANQGSEA.

CDR3 DNA sequence: TGCAGCGTGAGCGGACAGGTCAACACTGAAGCTTTCTTT. Its protein product is CSVSGQVNTEAFF. The chain couples TRBV29-1 to TRBJ1-1; TRBD1 matches at 7 bases. Unmatched junction bases numbered 6, after V lost 6 bases and J lost 2 bases. The CDR3 totals 13 residues. Germline V gene lookup returns CDR1 SQVTM and CDR2 ANQGSEA.

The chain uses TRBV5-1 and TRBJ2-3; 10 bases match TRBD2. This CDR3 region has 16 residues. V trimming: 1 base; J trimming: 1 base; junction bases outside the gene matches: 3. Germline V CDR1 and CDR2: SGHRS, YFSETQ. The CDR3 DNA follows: TGCGCCAGCAGCTTGCAGCGGGGGGGCCGCACAGATACGCAGTATTTT. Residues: CASSLQRGGRTDTQYF.

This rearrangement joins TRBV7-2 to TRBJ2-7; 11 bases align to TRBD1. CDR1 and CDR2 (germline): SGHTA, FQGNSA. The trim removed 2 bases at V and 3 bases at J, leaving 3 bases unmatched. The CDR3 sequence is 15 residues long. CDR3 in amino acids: CASSLRGTGGYEQYF. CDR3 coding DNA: TGTGCCAGCAGCTTACGTGGGACAGGGGGCTACGAGCAGTACTTC.

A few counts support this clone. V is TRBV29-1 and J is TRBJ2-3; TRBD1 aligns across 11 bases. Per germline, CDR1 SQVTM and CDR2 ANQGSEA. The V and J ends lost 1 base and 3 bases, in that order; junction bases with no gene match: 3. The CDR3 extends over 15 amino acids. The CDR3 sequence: CSVEGDRGSTDTQYF. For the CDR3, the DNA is TGCAGCGTTGAAGGGGACAGGGGGTCAACAGATACGCAGTATTTT.

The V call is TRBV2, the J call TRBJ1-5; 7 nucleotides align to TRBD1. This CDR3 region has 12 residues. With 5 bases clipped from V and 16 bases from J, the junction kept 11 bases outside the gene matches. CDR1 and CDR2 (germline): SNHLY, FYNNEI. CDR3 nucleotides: TGTGCCAGCAGTCAAGGGGGCAGGGGATCCCATTTT. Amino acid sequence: CASSQGGRGSHF.

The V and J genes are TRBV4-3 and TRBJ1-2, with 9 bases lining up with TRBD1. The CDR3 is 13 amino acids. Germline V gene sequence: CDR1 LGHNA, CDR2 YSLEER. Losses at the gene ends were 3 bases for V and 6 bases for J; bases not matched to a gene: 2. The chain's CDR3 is CASSHTGGNGYTF. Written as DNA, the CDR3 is TGCGCCAGCAGCCATACAGGGGGCAATGGCTACACCTTC.

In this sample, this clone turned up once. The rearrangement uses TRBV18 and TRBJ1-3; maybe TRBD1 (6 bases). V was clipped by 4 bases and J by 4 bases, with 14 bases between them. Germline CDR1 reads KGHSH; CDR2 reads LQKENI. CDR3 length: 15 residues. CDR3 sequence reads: CASSLSAGEGNTIYF. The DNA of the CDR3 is TGTGCCAGCTCACTTTCGGCAGGGGAAGGAAACACCATATATTTT.

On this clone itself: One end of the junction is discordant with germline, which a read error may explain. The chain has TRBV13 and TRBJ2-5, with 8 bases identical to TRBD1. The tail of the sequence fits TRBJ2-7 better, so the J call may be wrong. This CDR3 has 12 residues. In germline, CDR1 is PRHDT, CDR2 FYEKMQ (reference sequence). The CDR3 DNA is TGTGTCAGCAGCTACAGGGGGTACGAGCAGTACTTC. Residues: CVSSYRGYEQYF.

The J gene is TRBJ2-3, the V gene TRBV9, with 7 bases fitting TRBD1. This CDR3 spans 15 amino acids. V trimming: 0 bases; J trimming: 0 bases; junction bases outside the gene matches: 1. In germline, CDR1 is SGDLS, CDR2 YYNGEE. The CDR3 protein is CASSVGTGSTDTQYF. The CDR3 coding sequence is TGTGCCAGCAGCGTAGGGACAGGTAGCACAGATACGCAGTATTTT.

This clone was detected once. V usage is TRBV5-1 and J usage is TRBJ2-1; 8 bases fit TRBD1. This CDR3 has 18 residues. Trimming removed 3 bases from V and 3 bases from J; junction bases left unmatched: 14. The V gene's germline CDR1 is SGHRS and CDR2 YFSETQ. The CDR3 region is CASSSPLKTGANYNEQFF. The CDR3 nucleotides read TGCGCCAGCAGCTCGCCGTTAAAGACAGGGGCGAACTACAATGAGCAGTTCTTC.

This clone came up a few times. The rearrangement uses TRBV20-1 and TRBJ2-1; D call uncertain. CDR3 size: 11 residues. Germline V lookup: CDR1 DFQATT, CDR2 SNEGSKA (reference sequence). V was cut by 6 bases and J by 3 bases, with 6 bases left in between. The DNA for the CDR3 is TGCAGTGCGGCTCTCTACAATGAGCAGTTCTTC. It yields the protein CSAALYNEQFF.

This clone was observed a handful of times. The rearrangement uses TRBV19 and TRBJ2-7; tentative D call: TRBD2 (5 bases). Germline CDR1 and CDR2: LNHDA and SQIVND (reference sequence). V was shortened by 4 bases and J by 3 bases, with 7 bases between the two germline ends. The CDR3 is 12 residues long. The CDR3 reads CASSTGLYEQYF. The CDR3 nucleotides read TGTGCCAGTAGTACCGGACTCTACGAGCAGTACTTC.

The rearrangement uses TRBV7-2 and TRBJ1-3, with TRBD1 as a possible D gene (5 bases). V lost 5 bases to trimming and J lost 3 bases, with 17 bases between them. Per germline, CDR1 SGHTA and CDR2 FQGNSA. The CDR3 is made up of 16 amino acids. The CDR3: CASSPFRTGGGNTIYF. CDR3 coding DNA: TGTGCCAGCAGCCCCTTTCGGACGGGGGGTGGAAACACCATATATTTT.

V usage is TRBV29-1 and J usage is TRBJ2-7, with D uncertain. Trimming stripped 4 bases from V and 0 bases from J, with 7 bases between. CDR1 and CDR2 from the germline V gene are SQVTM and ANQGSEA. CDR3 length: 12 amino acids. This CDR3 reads CSVVLLSYEQYF. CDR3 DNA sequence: TGCAGCGTTGTTCTTCTCTCCTACGAGCAGTACTTC.

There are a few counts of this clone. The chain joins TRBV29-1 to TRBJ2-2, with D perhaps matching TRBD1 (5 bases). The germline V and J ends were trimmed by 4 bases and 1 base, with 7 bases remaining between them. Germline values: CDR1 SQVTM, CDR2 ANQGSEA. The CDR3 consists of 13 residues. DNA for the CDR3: TGCAGCGTTGTTGGACAGAACACCGGGGAGCTGTTTTTT. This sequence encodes CSVVGQNTGELFF.

The chain's CDR3 is CASSPLRTAGGHEQFF. The CDR3 region has the DNA TGTGCCAGCAGTCCACTTAGGACTGCGGGAGGGCACGAGCAGTTCTTC. The J gene is TRBJ2-1, the V gene TRBV28, with TRBD2 matching 9 bases. V lost 5 bases, J lost 10 bases, and 15 bases stayed unmatched. Germline CDR1 and CDR2: MDHEN and SYDVKM. This CDR3 is 16 amino acids long.

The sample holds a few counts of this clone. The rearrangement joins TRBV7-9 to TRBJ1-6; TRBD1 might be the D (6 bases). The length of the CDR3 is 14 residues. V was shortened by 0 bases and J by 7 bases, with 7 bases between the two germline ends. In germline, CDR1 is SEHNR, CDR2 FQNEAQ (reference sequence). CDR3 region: CASSLAGANSPLHF. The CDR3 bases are TGTGCCAGCAGCTTAGCGGGGGCGAATTCACCCCTCCACTTT. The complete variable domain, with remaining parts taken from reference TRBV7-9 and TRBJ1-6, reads DTGVSQNPRHKITKRGQNVTFRCDPISEHNRLYWYRQTLGQGPEFLTYFQNEAQLEKSRLLSDRFSAERPKGSFSTLEIQRTEQGDSAMYLCASSLAGANSPLHFGNGTRLTVT.

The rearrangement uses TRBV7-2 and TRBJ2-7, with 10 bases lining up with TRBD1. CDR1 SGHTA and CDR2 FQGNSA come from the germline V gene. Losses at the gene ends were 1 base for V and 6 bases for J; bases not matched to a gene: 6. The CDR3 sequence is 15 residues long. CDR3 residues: CASSLVADRGSEQYF. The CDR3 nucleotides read TGTGCCAGCAGCTTAGTCGCGGACAGGGGGAGCGAGCAGTACTTC.

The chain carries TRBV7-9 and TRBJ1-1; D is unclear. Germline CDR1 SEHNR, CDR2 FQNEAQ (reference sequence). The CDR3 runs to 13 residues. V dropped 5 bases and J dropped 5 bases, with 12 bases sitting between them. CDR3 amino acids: CASSPRRRTEAFF. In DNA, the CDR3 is TGTGCCAGCAGCCCCCGTCGGCGGACTGAAGCTTTCTTT.

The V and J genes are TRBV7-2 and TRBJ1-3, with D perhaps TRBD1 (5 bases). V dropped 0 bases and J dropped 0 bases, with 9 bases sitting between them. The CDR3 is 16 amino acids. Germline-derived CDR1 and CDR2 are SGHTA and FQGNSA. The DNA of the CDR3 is TGTGCCAGCAGCTTAGCGGGCAGGGCCTCTGGAAACACCATATATTTT. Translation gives CASSLAGRASGNTIYF.

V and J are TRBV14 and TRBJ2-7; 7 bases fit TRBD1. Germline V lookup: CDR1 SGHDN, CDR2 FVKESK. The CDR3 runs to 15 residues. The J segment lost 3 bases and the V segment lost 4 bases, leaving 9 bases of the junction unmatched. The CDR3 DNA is TGTGCCAGCAGCCTCGCCCGGGACAGTATCTACGAGCAGTACTTC. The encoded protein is CASSLARDSIYEQYF.

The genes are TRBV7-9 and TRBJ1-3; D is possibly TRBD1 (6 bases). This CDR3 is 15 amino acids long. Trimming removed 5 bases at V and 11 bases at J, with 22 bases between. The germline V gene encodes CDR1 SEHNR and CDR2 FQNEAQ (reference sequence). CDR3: CASSRRGDINKAIYF. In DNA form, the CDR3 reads TGTGCCAGCAGCCGGCGGGGGGACATCAATAAGGCCATATATTTT.

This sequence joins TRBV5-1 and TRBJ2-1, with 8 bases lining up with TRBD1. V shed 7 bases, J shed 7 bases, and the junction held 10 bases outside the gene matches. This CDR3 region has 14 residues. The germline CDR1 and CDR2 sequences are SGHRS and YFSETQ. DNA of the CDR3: TGCGCCAGCTGCGACAGGGGTGGGGAAAATGAGCAGTTCTTC. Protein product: CASCDRGGENEQFF. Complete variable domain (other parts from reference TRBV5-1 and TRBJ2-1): KAGVTQTPRYLIKTRGQQVTLSCSPISGHRSVSWYQQTPGQGLQFLFEYFSETQRNKGNFPGRFSGRQFSNSRSEMNVSTLELGDSALYLCASCDRGGENEQFFGPGTRLTVL.